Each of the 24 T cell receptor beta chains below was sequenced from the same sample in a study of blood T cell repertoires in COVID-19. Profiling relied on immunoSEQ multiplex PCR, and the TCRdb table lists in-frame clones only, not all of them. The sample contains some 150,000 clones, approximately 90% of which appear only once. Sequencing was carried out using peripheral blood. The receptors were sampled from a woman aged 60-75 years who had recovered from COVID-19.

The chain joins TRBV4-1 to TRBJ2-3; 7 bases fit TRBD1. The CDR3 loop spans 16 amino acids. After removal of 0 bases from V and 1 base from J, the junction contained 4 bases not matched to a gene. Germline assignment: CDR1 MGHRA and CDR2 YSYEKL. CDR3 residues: CASSQDGTVGTDTQYF. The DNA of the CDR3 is TGCGCCAGCAGCCAAGATGGGACAGTGGGCACAGATACGCAGTATTTT.

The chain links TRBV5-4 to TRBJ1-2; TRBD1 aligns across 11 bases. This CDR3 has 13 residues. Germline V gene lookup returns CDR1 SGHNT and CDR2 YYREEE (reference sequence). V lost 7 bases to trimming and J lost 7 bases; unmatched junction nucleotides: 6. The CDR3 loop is CASGQGAFLGYTF. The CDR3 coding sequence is TGTGCCAGCGGACAGGGGGCGTTTCTTGGCTACACCTTC.

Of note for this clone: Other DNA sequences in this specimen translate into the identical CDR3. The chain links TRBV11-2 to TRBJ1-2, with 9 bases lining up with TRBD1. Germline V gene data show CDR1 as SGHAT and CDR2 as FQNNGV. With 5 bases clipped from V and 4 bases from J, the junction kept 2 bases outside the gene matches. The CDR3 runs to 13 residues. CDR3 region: CASSPGQGYGYTF. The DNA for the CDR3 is TGTGCCAGCAGCCCGGGACAGGGCTATGGCTACACCTTC.

CDR3 DNA: TGTGCCAGCAGCTTAGTTGGGGGGGGACCTTATCAGCCCCAGCATTTT. It encodes CASSLVGGGPYQPQHF. The chain employs TRBV11-2 and TRBJ1-5; D may be TRBD1 (5 bases). V lost 1 base and J 5 bases, leaving 15 bases between the germline ends. The CDR3 totals 16 residues. The germline gives CDR1 SGHAT, CDR2 FQNNGV.

The chain's CDR3 is CASSLSGLAGGRPYF. CDR3 bases: TGTGCCAGCAGCCTTAGTGGCCTAGCGGGGGGCCGACCGTACTTC. J is TRBJ2-5 and V is TRBV7-8; 11 bases line up with TRBD2. Germline values: CDR1 SGHVS, CDR2 FQNEAQ. Trimming removed 5 bases from V and 13 bases from J; junction bases left unmatched: 15. The CDR3 extends over 15 amino acids.

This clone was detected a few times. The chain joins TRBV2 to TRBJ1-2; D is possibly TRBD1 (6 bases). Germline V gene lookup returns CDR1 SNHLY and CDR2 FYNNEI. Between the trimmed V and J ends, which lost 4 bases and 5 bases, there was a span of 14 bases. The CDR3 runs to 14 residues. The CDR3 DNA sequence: TGTGCCAGCAGTGGGAGGTCAGGGGAATATGGCTACACCTTC. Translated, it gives CASSGRSGEYGYTF.

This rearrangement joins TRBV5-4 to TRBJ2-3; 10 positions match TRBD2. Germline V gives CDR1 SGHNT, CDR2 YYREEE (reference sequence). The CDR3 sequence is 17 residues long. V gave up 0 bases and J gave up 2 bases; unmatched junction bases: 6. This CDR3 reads CASSLVVSGGPTDTQYF. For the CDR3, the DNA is TGTGCCAGCAGCTTGGTTGTTAGCGGGGGGCCCACAGATACGCAGTATTTT.

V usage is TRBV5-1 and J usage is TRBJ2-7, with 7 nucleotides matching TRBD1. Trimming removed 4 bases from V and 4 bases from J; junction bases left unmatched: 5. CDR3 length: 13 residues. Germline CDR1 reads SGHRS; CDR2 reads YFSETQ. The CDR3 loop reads CASSRGDSYEQYF. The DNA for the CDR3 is TGCGCCAGCAGCCGTGGGGACAGTTACGAGCAGTACTTC.

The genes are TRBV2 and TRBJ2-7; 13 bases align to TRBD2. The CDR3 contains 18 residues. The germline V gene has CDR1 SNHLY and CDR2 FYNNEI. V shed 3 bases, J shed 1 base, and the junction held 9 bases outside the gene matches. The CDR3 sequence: CASSETETSGGRSYEQYF. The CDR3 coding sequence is TGTGCCAGCAGTGAGACCGAGACTAGCGGGGGGCGTTCCTACGAGCAGTACTTC.

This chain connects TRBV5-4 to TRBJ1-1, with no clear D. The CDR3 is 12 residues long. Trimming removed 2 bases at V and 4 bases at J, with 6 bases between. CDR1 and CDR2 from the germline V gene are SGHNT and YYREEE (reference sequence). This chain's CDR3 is CASSFRSTEAFF. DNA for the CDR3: TGTGCCAGCAGCTTTCGTAGCACTGAAGCTTTCTTT.

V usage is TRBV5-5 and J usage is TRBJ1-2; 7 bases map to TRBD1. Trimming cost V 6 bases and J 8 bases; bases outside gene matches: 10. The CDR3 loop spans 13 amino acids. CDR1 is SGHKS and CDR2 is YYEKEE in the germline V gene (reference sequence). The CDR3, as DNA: TGTGCCAGCATCCGGGACAGATCGGACGGCTACACCTTC. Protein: CASIRDRSDGYTF.

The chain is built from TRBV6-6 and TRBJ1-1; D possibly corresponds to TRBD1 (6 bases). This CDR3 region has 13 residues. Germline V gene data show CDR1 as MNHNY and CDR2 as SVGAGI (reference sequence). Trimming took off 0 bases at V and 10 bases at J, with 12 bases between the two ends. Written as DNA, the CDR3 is TGTGCCAGCAGTTACTCGGACAGTTCTCCAGCTTTCTTT. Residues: CASSYSDSSPAFF.

CDR3 coding DNA: TGTGCCAGCAGCAGCGTAGCGGGGGGGATCGTGGCCTACAATGAGCAGTTCTTC. It specifies CASSSVAGGIVAYNEQFF. The chain is built from TRBV11-2 and TRBJ2-1, with 11 bases that match TRBD2. CDR1 and CDR2 (germline): SGHAT, FQNNGV. The ends lost 5 bases at V and 2 bases at J; junction bases unmatched: 11. The CDR3 has 18 residues. The full variable domain, its missing parts supplied by reference TRBV11-2 and TRBJ2-1, is EAGVAQSPRYKIIEKRQSVAFWCNPISGHATLYWYQQILGQGPKLLIQFQNNGVVDDSQLPKDRFSAERLKGVDSTLKIQPAKLEDSAVYLCASSSVAGGIVAYNEQFFGPGTRLTVL.

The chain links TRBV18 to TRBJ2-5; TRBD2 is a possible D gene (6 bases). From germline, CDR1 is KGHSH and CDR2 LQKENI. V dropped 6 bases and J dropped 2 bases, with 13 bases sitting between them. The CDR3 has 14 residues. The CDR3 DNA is TGTGCCAGCTCTCGGGGGATTTTACAAGAGACCCAGTACTTC. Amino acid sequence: CASSRGILQETQYF.

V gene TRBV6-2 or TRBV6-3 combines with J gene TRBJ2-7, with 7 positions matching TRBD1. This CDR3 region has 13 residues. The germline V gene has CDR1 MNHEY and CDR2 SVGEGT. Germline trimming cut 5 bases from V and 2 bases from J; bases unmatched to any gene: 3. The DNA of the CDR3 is TGTGCCAGCAGTCGGACAGGACCCTACGAGCAGTACTTC. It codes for CASSRTGPYEQYF.

This chain's CDR3 is CASSQEWGGRGDTQYF. DNA for the CDR3: TGCGCCAGCAGCCAAGAATGGGGGGGGCGAGGAGATACGCAGTATTTT. This chain joins TRBV4-3 and TRBJ2-3, with D perhaps matching TRBD2 (7 bases). Germline V lookup: CDR1 LGHNA, CDR2 YSLEER. CDR3 length: 16 amino acids. V lost 0 bases and J lost 5, with 15 bases in between.

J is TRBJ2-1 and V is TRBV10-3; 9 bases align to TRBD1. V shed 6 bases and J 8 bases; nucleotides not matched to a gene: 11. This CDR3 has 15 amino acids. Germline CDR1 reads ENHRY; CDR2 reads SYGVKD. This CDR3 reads CAISTGTGFVYEQFF. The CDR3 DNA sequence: TGTGCCATCAGCACCGGGACAGGGTTTGTTTATGAGCAGTTCTTC.

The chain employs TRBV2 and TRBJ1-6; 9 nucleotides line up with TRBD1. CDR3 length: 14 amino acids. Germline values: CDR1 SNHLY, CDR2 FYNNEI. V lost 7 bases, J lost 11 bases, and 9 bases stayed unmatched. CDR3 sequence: CASIPTGQGTPLHF. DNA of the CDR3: TGTGCCAGCATCCCTACGGGACAGGGTACACCCCTCCACTTT. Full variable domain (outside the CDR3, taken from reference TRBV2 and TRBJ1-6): EPEVTQTPSHQVTQMGQEVILRCVPISNHLYFYWYRQILGQKVEFLVSFYNNEISEKSEIFDDQFSVERPDGSNFTLKIRSTKLEDSAMYFCASIPTGQGTPLHFGNGTRLTVT.

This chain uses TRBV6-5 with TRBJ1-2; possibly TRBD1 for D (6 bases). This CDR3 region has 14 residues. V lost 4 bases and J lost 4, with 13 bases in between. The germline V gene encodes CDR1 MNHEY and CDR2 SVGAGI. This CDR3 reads CASSSPGVRYGYTF. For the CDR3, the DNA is TGTGCCAGCAGTTCCCCAGGGGTCCGCTATGGCTACACCTTC.

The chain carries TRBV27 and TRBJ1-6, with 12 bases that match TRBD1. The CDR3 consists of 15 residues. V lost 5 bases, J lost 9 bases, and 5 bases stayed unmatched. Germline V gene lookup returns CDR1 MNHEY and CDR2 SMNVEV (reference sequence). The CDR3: CASSAPGQGASPLHF. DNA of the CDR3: TGTGCCAGCAGTGCCCCGGGACAGGGGGCTTCACCCCTCCACTTT.

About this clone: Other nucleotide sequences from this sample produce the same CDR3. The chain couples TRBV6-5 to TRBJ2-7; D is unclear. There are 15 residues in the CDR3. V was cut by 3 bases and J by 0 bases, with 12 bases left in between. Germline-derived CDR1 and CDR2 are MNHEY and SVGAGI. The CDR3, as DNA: TGTGCCAGCAGTTATTCTCTCGCAGGCTCCTACGAGCAGTACTTC. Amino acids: CASSYSLAGSYEQYF.

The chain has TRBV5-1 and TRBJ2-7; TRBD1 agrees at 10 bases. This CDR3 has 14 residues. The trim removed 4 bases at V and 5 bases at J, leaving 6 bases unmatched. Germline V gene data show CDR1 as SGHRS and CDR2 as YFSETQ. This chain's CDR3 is CASSPRQGANEQYF. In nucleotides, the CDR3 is TGCGCCAGCAGCCCGAGACAGGGGGCCAACGAGCAGTACTTC.

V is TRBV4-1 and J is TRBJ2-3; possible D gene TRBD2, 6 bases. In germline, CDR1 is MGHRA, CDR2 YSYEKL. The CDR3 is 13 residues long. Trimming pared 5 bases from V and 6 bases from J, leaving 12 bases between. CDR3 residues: CASSGGWFDTQYF. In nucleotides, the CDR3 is TGCGCCAGCAGCGGGGGGTGGTTTGATACGCAGTATTTT.

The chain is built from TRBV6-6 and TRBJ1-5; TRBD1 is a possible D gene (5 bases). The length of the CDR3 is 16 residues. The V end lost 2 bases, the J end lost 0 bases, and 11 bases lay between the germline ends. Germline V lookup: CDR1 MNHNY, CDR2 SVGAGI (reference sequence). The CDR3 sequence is CASSYGQGNSNQPQHF. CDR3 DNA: TGTGCCAGCAGTTACGGTCAGGGAAATAGCAATCAGCCCCAGCATTTT.